The sequence of this T cell receptor (beta chain) was determined in a study of CD8+ T cells in alopecia areata. Treatment of the sample: oral pan-JAK inhibitor, 5-10 mg twice daily. As the sequencing template, cDNA was produced by extracting RNA and reverse transcribing it. Only in-frame clones appear in the TCRdb table, and some are missing; sequencing was by immunoSEQ multiplex PCR. The table lists approximately 140,000 clones, roughly four fifths of them singletons, with 20% to 25% in the top ten. The CDR3 totals 15 residues. V shed 3 bases and J 5 bases; nucleotides not matched to a gene: 6. The germline V gene has CDR1 PRHDT and CDR2 FYEKMQ (reference sequence).

The chain is built from TRBV13 and TRBJ2-1, with TRBD2 matching over 8 bases. Sample: CD8+ T cells sorted from blood, taken at week 4, from a patient treated with tofacitinib. The clonotype originates from a human donor with alopecia areata. The CDR3, as DNA: TGTGCCAGCAGCTTCACCGGGACTAGAGACAATGAGCAGTTCTTC. Its translation: CASSFTGTRDNEQFF.